Following are 8 T cell receptor beta chains from one sample sequenced in a study of T cells in Graves' hyperthyroidism and ophthalmopathy. It was RNA transcripts that yielded the amplified TCR beta CDR3 regions. First-round RT-PCR targeting the TCR CDR3 was performed with the HTBI primer set. A single record per CDR3 protein comes from TCRdb applying MiXCR to the multiplex PCR reads. The data hold 490,000 or so distinct CDR3 sequences, with roughly 22% observed a single time. Sequenced material: blood. The origin of the receptors is a woman in her 70s with Graves' ophthalmopathy.

The chain joins TRBV27 to TRBJ2-1, with 8 bases that match TRBD2. The V gene's germline CDR1 is MNHEY and CDR2 SMNVEV (reference sequence). The V and J ends lost 5 bases and 6 bases, in that order; junction bases with no gene match: 12. The length of the CDR3 is 16 residues. The CDR3 spells CASSLTLAGSSNEQFF. The DNA for the CDR3 is TGTGCCAGCAGTCTGACCTTAGCGGGAAGTTCCAATGAGCAGTTCTTC.

This clonotype was observed a few times. The chain combines TRBV2 with TRBJ2-7; D unresolved. V lost 2 bases to trimming and J lost 5 bases, with 16 bases between them. This CDR3 spans 15 amino acids. In germline, CDR1 is SNHLY, CDR2 FYNNEI. CDR3 sequence: CASSERPNLEDEQYF. The CDR3 nucleotides are TGTGCCAGCAGTGAAAGGCCGAATCTAGAGGACGAGCAGTACTTC.

This clonotype has at least ten counts. V and J are TRBV20-1 and TRBJ2-3; TRBD2 aligns across 16 bases. This CDR3 comprises 15 residues. Germline V gene sequence: CDR1 DFQATT, CDR2 SNEGSKA (reference sequence). Unmatched junction bases numbered 5, after V lost 5 bases and J lost 6 bases. The DNA for the CDR3 is TGCAGTGCTTCGGGACTAGCGGGAGGGCCGGATACGCAGTATTTT. It encodes CSASGLAGGPDTQYF.

This clonotype occurred a few times. CDR3 nucleotides: TGCGCCAGCAGTCCTTCGGGACTAGCCGGTGAGCAGTTCTTC. This codes for CASSPSGLAGEQFF. The chain joins TRBV10-1 to TRBJ2-1, with 9 positions matching TRBD2. Germline V gene data show CDR1 as WNHNN and CDR2 as SYGVQD (reference sequence). The CDR3 is made up of 14 amino acids. Losses at the gene ends were 5 bases for V and 9 bases for J; bases not matched to a gene: 8.

This clonotype showed up just once. The chain is built from TRBV19 and TRBJ1-6; 9 nucleotides match TRBD1. The germline V gene has CDR1 LNHDA and CDR2 SQIVND (reference sequence). The J segment lost 7 bases and the V segment lost 5 bases, leaving 15 bases of the junction unmatched. CDR3 size: 18 residues. The CDR3 sequence: CASSFSLTGTGSNSPLHF. The CDR3 coding sequence is TGTGCCAGTAGTTTTTCCCTAACCGGGACAGGGTCAAATTCACCCCTCCACTTT.

The genes are TRBV18 and TRBJ1-2, with 9 bases that match TRBD1. CDR1 is KGHSH, CDR2 LQKENI, per germline. Germline trimming cut 3 bases from V and 2 bases from J; bases unmatched to any gene: 4. CDR3 length: 15 residues. The CDR3 DNA reads as TGTGCCAGCTCACCGAGCGGGACAGGGAACTATGGCTACACCTTC. This translates into CASSPSGTGNYGYTF.

This clonotype appeared a few times. This chain joins TRBV11-2 and TRBJ1-6; TRBD1 matches at 7 bases. This CDR3 comprises 15 residues. Germline trimming cut 6 bases from V and 6 bases from J; bases unmatched to any gene: 8. Germline CDR1 SGHAT, CDR2 FQNNGV. The CDR3 loop reads CASSNRQGPNSPLHF. The CDR3 DNA is TGTGCCAGCAGTAACAGACAGGGACCTAATTCACCCCTCCACTTT.

This clonotype was seen only a few times. V usage is TRBV12-3 or TRBV12-4 and J usage is TRBJ2-1; weak D call: TRBD1 (5 bases). Trimming removed 0 bases at V and 13 bases at J, with 13 bases between. The CDR3 is 13 amino acids. CDR3 region: CASSLARRVGQFF. For the CDR3, the DNA is TGTGCCAGCAGTTTAGCGCGCAGGGTCGGTCAGTTCTTC.